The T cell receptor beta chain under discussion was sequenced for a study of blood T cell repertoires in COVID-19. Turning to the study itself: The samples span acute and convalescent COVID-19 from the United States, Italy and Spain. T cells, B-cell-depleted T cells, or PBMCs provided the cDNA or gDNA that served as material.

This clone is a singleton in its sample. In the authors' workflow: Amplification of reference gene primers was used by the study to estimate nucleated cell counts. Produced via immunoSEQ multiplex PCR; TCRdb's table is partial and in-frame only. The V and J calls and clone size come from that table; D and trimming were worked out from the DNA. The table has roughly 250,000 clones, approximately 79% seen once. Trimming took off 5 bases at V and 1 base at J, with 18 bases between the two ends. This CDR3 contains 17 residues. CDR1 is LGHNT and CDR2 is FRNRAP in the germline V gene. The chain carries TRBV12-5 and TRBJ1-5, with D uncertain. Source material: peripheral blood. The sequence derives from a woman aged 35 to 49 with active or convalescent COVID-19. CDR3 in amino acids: CASGPPRFSGSNQPQHF. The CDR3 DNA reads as TGTGCTAGTGGTCCCCCCAGGTTTAGTGGGAGCAATCAGCCCCAGCATTTT.